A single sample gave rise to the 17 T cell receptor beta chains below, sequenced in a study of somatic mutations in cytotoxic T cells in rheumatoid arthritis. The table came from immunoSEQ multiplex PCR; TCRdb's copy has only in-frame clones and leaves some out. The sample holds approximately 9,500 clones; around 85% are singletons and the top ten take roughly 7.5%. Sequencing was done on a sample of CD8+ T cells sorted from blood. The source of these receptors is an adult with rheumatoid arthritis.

The CDR3 coding sequence is TGTGCCAGCAGCTTAGCTGGGACAGTCACTAACTATGGCTACACCTTC. This sequence encodes CASSLAGTVTNYGYTF. This chain connects TRBV11-2 to TRBJ1-2; 7 nucleotides line up with TRBD1. With V trimmed by 1 base and J by 0 bases, 5 bases remained unmatched. CDR3 length equals 16 residues. The germline V gene encodes CDR1 SGHAT and CDR2 FQNNGV.

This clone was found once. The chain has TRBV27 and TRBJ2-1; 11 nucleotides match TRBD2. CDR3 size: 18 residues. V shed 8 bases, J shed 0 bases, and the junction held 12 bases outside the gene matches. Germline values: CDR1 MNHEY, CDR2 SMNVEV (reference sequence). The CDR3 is CASRETSGTIHSYNEQFF. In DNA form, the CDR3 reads TGTGCCAGCCGAGAGACTAGCGGGACTATACACTCCTACAATGAGCAGTTCTTC.

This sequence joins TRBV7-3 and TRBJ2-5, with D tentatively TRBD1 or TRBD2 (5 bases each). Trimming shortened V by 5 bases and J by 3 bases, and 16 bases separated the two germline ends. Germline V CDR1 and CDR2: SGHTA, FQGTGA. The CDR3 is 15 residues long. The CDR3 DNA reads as TGTGCCAGCAGCCAGGGACCGGTCATCGAAGAGACCCAGTACTTC. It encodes CASSQGPVIEETQYF.

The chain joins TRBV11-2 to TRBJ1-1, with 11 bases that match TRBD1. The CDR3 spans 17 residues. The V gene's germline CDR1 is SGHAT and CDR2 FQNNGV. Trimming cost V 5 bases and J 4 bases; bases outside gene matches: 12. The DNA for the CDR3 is TGTGCCAGCAGCACGGCCGGGACAGGGGGAGACGGCACTGAAGCTTTCTTT. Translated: CASSTAGTGGDGTEAFF.

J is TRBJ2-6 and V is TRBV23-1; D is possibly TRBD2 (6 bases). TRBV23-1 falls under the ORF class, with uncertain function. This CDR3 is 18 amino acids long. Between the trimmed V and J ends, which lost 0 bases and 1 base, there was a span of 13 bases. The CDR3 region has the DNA TGCGCCAGCAGTCAATCAGGAGGGCCACCGTCTGGGGCCAACGTCCTGACTTTC. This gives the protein CASSQSGGPPSGANVLTF.

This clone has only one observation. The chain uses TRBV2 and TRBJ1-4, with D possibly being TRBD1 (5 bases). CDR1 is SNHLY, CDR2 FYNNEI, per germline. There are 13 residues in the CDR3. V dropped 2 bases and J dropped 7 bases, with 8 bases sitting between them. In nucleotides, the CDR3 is TGTGCCAGCAGTGAAAGAGGGGCTGAAAAACTGTTTTTT. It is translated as CASSERGAEKLFF.

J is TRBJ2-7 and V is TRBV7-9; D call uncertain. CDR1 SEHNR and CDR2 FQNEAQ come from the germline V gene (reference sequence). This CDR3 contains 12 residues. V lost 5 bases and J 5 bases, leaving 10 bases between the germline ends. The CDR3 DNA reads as TGTGCCAGCAGCGGATTATTCCACGAGCAGTACTTC. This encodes CASSGLFHEQYF.

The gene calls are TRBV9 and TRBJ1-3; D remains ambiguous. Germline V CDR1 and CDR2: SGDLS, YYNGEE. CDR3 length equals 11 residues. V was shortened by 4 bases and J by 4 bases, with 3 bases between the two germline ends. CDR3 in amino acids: CASSTGNTIYF. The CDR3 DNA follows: TGTGCCAGCAGCACCGGAAACACCATATATTTT.

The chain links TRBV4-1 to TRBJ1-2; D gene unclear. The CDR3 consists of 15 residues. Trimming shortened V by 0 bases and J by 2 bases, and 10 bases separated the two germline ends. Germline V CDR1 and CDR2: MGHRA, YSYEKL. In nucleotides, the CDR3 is TGCGCCAGCAGCCAAGAGGACCGAAAAAACTATGGCTACACCTTC. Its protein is CASSQEDRKNYGYTF.

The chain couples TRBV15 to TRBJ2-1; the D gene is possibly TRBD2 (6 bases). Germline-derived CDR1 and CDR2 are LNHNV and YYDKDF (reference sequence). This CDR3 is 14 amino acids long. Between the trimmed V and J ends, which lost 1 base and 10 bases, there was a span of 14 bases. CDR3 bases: TGTGCCACCAGCAGAGGGTGGAGGGTGGGAGAGCAGTTCTTC. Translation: CATSRGWRVGEQFF.

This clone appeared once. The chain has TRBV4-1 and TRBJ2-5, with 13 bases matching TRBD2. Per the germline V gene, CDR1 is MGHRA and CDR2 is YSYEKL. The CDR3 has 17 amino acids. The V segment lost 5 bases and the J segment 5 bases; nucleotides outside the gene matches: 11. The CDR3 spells CASSSLTSGRSGETQYF. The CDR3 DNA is TGCGCCAGCAGCTCCCTGACTAGCGGGAGGTCGGGGGAGACCCAGTACTTC.

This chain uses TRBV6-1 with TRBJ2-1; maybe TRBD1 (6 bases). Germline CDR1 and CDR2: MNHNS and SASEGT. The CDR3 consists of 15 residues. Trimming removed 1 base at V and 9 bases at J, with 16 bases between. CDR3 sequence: CASSEGGLGRVEQFF. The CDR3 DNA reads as TGTGCCAGCAGTGAAGGGGGGCTTGGGCGGGTTGAGCAGTTCTTC.

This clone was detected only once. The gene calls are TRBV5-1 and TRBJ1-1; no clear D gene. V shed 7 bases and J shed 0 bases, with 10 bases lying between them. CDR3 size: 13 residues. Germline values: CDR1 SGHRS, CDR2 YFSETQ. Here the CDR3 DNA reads TGCGCCAGCTCCAGTCCGATGAACACTGAAGCTTTCTTT. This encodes CASSSPMNTEAFF.

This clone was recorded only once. The CDR3 DNA reads TGTGCCAGCAGCCCACGACAGGGGGAAGATACGCAGTATTTT. Translating gives CASSPRQGEDTQYF. The chain links TRBV7-9 to TRBJ2-3; 9 bases are a match to TRBD1. This CDR3 has 14 amino acids. Germline V lookup: CDR1 SEHNR, CDR2 FQNEAQ (reference sequence). V lost 5 bases and J lost 5; bases outside the gene matches: 5.

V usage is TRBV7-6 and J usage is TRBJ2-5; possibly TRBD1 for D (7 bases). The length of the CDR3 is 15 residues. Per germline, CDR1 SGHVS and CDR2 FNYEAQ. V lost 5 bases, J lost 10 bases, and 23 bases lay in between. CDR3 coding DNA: TGTGCCAGCAGCCCCCGCGGGACAGCCGCACTTGGCCAGTACTTC. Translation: CASSPRGTAALGQYF.

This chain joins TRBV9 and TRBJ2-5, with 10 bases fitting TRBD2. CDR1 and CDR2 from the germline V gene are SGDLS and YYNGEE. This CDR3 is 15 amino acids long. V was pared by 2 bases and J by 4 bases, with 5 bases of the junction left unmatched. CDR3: CASSVSAGGVETQYF. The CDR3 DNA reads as TGTGCCAGCAGCGTTTCAGCGGGGGGGGTAGAGACCCAGTACTTC.

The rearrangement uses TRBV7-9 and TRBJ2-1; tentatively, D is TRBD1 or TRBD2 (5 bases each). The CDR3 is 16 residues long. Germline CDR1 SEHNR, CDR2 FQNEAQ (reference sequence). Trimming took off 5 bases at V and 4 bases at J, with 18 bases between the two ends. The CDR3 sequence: CASSRRDHRSYNEQFF. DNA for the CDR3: TGTGCCAGCAGCCGTCGGGACCACCGGTCTTACAATGAGCAGTTCTTC.